The clone carrying this T cell receptor beta chain was found a few times. The antigen remains unidentified. The data originate from a study of beta chain features in type 1 diabetes. Study outcomes and limitations: Among patients with Type 1 diabetes, TCRB CDR3s were moderately but significantly shorter in every one of the four CD4+ subsets. Type 1 diabetes patients showed fewer insertions and more deletions at VDJ junctions. The naive, central memory and Treg TCRB repertoires of patients appeared to be more similar to one another than those of healthy donors.

V was shortened by 8 bases and J by 3 bases, with 10 bases between the two germline ends. CDR1 and CDR2 (germline): ENHRY, SYGVKD. The length of the CDR3 is 13 residues. Cells sorted by CD45RO/CCR7/CD25/CD127/CD95/CD27 comprised CD4+ naive, central memory, regulatory and stem cell-like memory cells. The authors reverse transcribed all of the isolated RNA, so sequencing captured expressed TCRB transcripts. Sequencing of naive, central memory and regulatory T cell samples gave an average of roughly 3.6 million reads. Assay used: immunoSEQ multiplex PCR; TCRdb lists only in-frame clones, some missing. The table has approximately 730,000 clones, around 15% seen once.

The V call is TRBV10-3, the J call TRBJ1-4, with D maybe TRBD1 (5 bases). The sequencing sample was made of naive CD4+ T cells from blood. This TCR was sampled from a young man with type 1 diabetes. CDR3 nucleotide sequence: TGTGCCATCGGGGGACCCTCTAATGAAAAACTGTTTTTT. This sequence encodes CAIGGPSNEKLFF.